The present entry profiles one TCR beta chain with its context. This clonotype was observed a handful of times. Its antigen has not been determined. No much larger clone exists at a distance of one base, and base qualities are not known. Per the germline V gene, MDHEN is the CDR1 and SYDVKM is the CDR2. The CDR3, cysteine through phenylalanine, is 16 amino acids long. Here the CDR3 DNA is all that survives: 48 bases in frame from base 1. V and J lose 4 bases and 6 bases, and a span of 21 bases separates them. The entry originates in a study of chronic HIV infection and antiretroviral therapy (dated by TCRdb to the mid-2010s). The method behind the library was 5' RACE. Sequenced using an Illumina MiSeq. Using fastp trimming at Q25 and MiXCR clonotype assembly, TCRdb reanalyzed the public sequencing data and kept in-frame beta chains. Rows are combined by CDR3 protein, so each entry shows the most common genes and DNA. This sample lists over 40,000 distinct CDR3 sequences; about a fifth were detected once. The ten top clones hold 2.5% to 3% of the sample.

Sequencing was carried out using peripheral blood. Recombination linked TRBV28 to TRBJ2-5; matching of 6 bases hints at TRBD1 as the D gene. The TCR was taken from an adult who had HIV and had not received antiretroviral therapy, or was an uninfected healthy control (not recorded which). The CDR3 here reads CASSSRPVQGGKTQYF. The sequenced DNA: TGTGCCAGCAGTTCCCGTCCGGTACAGGGTGGAAAGACCCAGTACTTC.